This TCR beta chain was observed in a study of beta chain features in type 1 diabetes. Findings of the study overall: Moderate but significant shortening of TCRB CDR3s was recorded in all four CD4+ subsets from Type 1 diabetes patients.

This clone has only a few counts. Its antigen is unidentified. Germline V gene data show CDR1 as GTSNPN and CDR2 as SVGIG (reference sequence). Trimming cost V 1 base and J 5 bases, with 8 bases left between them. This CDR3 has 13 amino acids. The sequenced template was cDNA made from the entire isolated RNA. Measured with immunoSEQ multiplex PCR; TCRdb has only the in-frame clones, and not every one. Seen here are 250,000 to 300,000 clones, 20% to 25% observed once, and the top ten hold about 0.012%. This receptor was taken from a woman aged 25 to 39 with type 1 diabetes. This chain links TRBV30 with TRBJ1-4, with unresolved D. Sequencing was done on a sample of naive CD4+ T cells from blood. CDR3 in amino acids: CAWSAAANEKLFF. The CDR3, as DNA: TGTGCCTGGAGTGCCGCAGCGAATGAAAAACTGTTTTTT.